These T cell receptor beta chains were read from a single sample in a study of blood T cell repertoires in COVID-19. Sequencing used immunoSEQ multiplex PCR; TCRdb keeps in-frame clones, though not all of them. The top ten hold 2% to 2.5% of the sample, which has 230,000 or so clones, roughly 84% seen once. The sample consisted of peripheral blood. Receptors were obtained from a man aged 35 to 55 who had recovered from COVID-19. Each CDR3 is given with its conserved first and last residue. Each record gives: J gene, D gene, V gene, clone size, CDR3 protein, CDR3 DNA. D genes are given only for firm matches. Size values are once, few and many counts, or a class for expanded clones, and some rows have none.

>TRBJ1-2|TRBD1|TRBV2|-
CASNPTGEGYGYTF
TGTGCCAGCAACCCGACAGGGGAAGGCTATGGCTACACCTTC
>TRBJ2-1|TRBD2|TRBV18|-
CASSPTSGRVGYNEQFF
TGTGCCAGCTCACCGACTAGCGGGAGGGTCGGATACAATGAGCAGTTCTTC
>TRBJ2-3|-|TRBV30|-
CAWSSVTGFTDTQYF
TGTGCCTGGTCGTCGGTGACGGGATTCACAGATACGCAGTATTTT
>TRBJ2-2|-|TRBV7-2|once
CASSFLLRELFF
TGTGCCAGCAGCTTCCTACTTCGGGAGCTGTTTTTT
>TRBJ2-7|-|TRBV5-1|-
CASSLARESYEQYF
TGCGCCAGCAGCTTGGCCCGGGAATCCTACGAGCAGTACTTC
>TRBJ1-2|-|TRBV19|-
CASSLPTATGGRGYTF
TGTGCCAGTAGTCTTCCGACGGCTACCGGAGGACGGGGCTACACCTTC
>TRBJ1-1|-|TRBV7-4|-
CARSTGYRLGAFF
TGTGCCAGATCTACCGGGTACCGGCTGGGTGCTTTCTTT
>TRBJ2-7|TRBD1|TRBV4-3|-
CASSQESGQGYEQYF
TGCGCCAGCAGCCAAGAATCGGGACAGGGGTACGAGCAGTACTTC
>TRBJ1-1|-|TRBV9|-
CASSVAPQGTEAFF
TGTGCCAGCAGCGTAGCCCCCCAGGGCACTGAAGCTTTCTTT
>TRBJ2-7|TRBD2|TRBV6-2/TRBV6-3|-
CASSYEPGGLPYEQYF
TGTGCCAGCAGTTACGAGCCGGGGGGGCTACCCTACGAGCAGTACTTC
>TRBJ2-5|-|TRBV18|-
CASSPRRASQETQYF
TGTGCCAGCTCACCAAGGAGAGCGTCCCAAGAGACCCAGTACTTC
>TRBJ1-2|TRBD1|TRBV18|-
CASSPGTGTGYTF
TGTGCCAGCTCACCCGGGACAGGGACGGGCTACACCTTC
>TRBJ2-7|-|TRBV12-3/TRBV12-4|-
CASSLSPSYEQYF
TGTGCCAGCAGTCTTTCCCCGTCCTACGAGCAGTACTTC
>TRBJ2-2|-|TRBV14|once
CASSQVLGVGELFF
TGTGCCAGCAGCCAAGTGCTCGGGGTCGGGGAGCTGTTTTTT
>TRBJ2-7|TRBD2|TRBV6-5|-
CASTITSGRDYEQYF
TGTGCCAGCACCATAACTAGCGGGAGAGACTACGAGCAGTACTTC
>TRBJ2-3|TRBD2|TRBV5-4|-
CASSLLADTDTQYF
TGTGCCAGCAGCTTGCTAGCGGACACAGATACGCAGTATTTT
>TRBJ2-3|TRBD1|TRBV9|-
CASSGQGALPDTQYF
TGTGCCAGCAGCGGACAGGGGGCGCTTCCAGATACGCAGTATTTT
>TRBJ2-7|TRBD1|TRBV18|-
CASSPSVLGWDRAEQYF
TGTGCCAGCTCACCAAGTGTCCTAGGCTGGGACAGGGCCGAGCAGTACTTC
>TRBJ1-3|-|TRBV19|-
CASSVTVSGNTIYF
TGTGCCAGTAGTGTGACAGTCTCTGGAAACACCATATATTTT
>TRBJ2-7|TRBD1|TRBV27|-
CASSLGQVGYEQYF
TGTGCCAGCAGTTTAGGACAGGTCGGCTACGAGCAGTACTTC
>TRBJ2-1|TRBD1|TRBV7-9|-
CASSLDRDNYNEQFF
TGTGCCAGCAGCTTGGACAGGGATAACTACAATGAGCAGTTCTTC
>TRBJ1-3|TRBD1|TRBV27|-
CASSQRWGQRSGNTIYF
TGTGCCAGCAGCCAACGGTGGGGACAGCGCTCTGGAAACACCATATATTTT
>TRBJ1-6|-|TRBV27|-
CASKAGVDNSPLHF
TGTGCCAGCAAAGCGGGCGTAGATAATTCACCCCTCCACTTT